This T cell receptor beta chain was captured by sequencing in a study of cytomegalovirus exposure and HLA in healthy donors. Points from the study as a whole: The classifier, whose performance was assessed in both the original and validation cohorts, reportedly diagnosed cytomegalovirus status with high specificity and sensitivity. Association of approximately 16,000 TCR beta sequences with HLA alleles was found at 0.05 false discovery rate in a later analysis. Data from an earlier analysis indicated that most TCR beta V segments were productive either about 87% or about 30% of the time.

Both 60 Vbeta primers and 13 Jbeta primers went into the PCR. Here immunoSEQ multiplex PCR was the method, and the copy in TCRdb shows in-frame clones only, minus some. The sample has approximately 150,000 clones; approximately 80% are singletons. Comments on this clone: The target antigen is unknown.

Trimming shortened V by 6 bases and J by 1 base, and 6 bases separated the two germline ends. The germline gives CDR1 DFQATT, CDR2 SNEGSKA (reference sequence). This CDR3 has 11 amino acids. Each donor was nominally healthy when sampled (though unrecorded immune exposures were likely). The rearrangement joins TRBV20-1 to TRBJ2-5; D not certain. The specimen was PBMCs. This TCR derives from a male donor in good health and CMV-seropositive. The CDR3 region has the DNA TGCAGTGCCCGGAGCCAAGAGACCCAGTACTTC. It yields the protein CSARSQETQYF.